A single sample gave rise to the 2 T cell receptor beta chains below, sequenced in a study of cytomegalovirus exposure and HLA in healthy donors. The repertoire was sequenced with immunoSEQ multiplex PCR; TCRdb's copy has only in-frame clones and lacks some. This sample carries 65,000 to 70,000 clones, approximately 91% of them seen once, and the ten largest clones take roughly 3.1%. Material: PBMCs. The receptors stem from a man between 18 and 35 years old in good health and CMV-seronegative.

The chain is built from TRBV2 and TRBJ1-1; no clear D gene. V lost 4 bases and J lost 11, with 8 bases in between. Germline V gene data show CDR1 as SNHLY and CDR2 as FYNNEI. There are 10 residues in the CDR3. CDR3 sequence reads: CASSAGEAFF. Written as DNA, the CDR3 is TGTGCCAGCAGTGCAGGTGAGGCTTTCTTT.

The chain couples TRBV19 to TRBJ2-1; possible D gene TRBD2, 5 bases. Germline V lookup: CDR1 LNHDA, CDR2 SQIVND (reference sequence). Trimming cost V 3 bases and J 8 bases, with 11 bases left between them. The CDR3 loop spans 13 amino acids. This CDR3 reads CASSIFGSYEQFF. The CDR3 DNA follows: TGTGCCAGTAGTATCTTTGGGAGCTATGAGCAGTTCTTC.